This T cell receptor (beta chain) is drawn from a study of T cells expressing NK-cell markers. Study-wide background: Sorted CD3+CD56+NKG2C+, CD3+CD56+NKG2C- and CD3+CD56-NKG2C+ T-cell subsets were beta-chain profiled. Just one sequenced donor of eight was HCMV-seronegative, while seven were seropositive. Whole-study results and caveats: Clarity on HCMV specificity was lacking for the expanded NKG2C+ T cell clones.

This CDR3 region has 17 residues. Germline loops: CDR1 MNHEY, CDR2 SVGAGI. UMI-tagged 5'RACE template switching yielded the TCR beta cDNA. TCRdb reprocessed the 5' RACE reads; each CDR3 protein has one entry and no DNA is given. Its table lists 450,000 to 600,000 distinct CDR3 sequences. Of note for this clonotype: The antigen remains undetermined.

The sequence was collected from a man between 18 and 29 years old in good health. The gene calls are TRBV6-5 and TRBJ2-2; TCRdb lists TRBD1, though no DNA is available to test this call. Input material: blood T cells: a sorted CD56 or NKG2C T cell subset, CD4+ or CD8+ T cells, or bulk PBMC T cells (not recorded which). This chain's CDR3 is CASSYGTGGVGTGELFF.